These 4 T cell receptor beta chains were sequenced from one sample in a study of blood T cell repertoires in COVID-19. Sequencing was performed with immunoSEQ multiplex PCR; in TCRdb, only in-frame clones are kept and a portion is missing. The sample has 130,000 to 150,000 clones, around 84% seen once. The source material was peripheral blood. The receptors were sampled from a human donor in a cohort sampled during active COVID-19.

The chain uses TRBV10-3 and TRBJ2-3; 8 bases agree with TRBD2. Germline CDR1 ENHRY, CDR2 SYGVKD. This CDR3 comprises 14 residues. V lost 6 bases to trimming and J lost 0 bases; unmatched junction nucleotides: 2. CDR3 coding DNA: TGTGCCATCAGGGTAGCGGGGAGCACAGATACGCAGTATTTT. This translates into CAIRVAGSTDTQYF.

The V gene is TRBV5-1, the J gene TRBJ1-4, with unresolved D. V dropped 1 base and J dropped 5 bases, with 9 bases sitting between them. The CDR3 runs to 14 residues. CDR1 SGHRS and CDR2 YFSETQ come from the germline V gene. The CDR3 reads CASSLQSANEKLFF. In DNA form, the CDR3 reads TGCGCCAGCAGCTTGCAGTCCGCCAATGAAAAACTGTTTTTT.

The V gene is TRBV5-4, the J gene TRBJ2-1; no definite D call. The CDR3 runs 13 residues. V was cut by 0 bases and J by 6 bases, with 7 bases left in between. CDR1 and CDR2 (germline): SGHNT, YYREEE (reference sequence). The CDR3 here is CASSLGGTNEQFF. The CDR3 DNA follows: TGTGCCAGCAGCTTGGGAGGTACCAATGAGCAGTTCTTC.

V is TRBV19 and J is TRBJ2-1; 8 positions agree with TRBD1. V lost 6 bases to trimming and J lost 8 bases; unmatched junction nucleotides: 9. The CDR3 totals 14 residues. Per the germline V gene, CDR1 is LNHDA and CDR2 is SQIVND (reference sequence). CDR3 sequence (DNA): TGTGCCAGTAGCAGGGGGCTAGTTAGGGATGAGCAGTTCTTC. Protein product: CASSRGLVRDEQFF.